Below, one T cell receptor beta chain is given with its context. The table lists this clone with a few counts. Its binding antigen is unknown. The input lacks base qualities; no much larger clone sits a single base away. Library preparation employed the immunoSEQ multiplex PCR assay. TCRdb mirrors the immuneACCESS table, restricted to in-frame sequences. Some clones are absent from its copies; in checked studies, under half trace to an unresolved V gene, and the reason for the others is unknown. This sample holds around 3,000 clones; over 75% were observed only once. The leading ten clones occupy 7.8% of the sample. The data are from a study of preoperative IRX-2 immunotherapy in early breast cancer (dated by TCRdb to the late 2010s). The treatment or condition label corresponds to: preoperative locoregional IRX-2 cytokine immunotherapy. The samples were obtained from a phase Ib study that tested preoperative, locoregional IRX-2 cytokine immunotherapy designed to prime immune responses. Donors were patients with early-stage breast cancer who received IRX-2 before surgery.

The material sequenced was tumor tissue, taken after IRX-2 immunotherapy. This clonotype was sampled from a human donor with breast cancer.

The CDR3 amino acid sequence is: CATSRGGTVNTEAFF. At the DNA level, the sequence is TGTGCCACCAGCAGAGGCGGGACTGTGAACACTGAAGCTTTCTTT. Rearrangement joined TRBV15 to TRBJ1-1; TRBD1 is a weak D gene call, 5 bases matching. V is clipped by 1 base and J by 0 bases, and the sequence between their germline boundaries is 9 bases long. CDR3 length: 15 amino acids, cysteine to phenylalanine. Kept here is only the CDR3 DNA, which spans 45 bases and is read in frame from base 1. CDR1 and CDR2 (LNHNV, YYDKDF) derive from the germline V gene (reference sequence).